This T cell receptor (beta chain) was obtained from a study of control samples from healthy donors and cancer patients. The data were produced by immunoSEQ multiplex PCR, yet TCRdb's version contains in-frame clones alone and is incomplete. Among about 140,000 clones listed, 80% to 95% were seen once. This CDR3 is 16 amino acids long. This clone was seen just once. The gene calls are TRBV21-1 and TRBJ2-2. TRBV21-1 is marked as a pseudogene. This sequence was found in a man between 25 and 39 years old in good health. Sequencing used blood. The CDR3 spells CASSKVIDANTGELFF. The CDR3 nucleotides are TGTGCCAGCAGCAAAGTGATCGACGCGAACACCGGGGAGCTGTTTTTT.